This TCR beta chain was identified in a study of vaccination effects on CD4 cells after COVID-19. On this clone itself: Antigen specificity is unknown.

Whole-study results and caveats: Late post-vaccination, clones induced by infection and those induced by vaccine underwent marked clonal contraction. Sampling in the study covered few convalescent patients and included no early post-infection timepoints.

Profiled with immunoSEQ multiplex PCR; TCRdb holds only in-frame clones, not every one. The sample lists tens of thousands of clones; around 63% were seen once. Cells that had been cultured for less than 13 days were the source of isolated CD4+ T cells. Trimming cost V 2 bases and J 4 bases, with 9 bases left between them. Germline V gives CDR1 SGHRS, CDR2 YFSETQ. This CDR3 comprises 14 residues. This sequence was found in a human donor who received a COVID-19 vaccine. The starting material was CD4+ T cells from PBMCs cultured without peptide, obtained before COVID-19 vaccination. The chain recombines TRBV5-1 with TRBJ1-4, with D possibly being TRBD1 (5 bases). This CDR3 is CASSLDSFNEKLFF. Here the CDR3 DNA reads TGCGCCAGCAGCTTAGACAGCTTTAATGAAAAACTGTTTTTT.